This T cell receptor beta chain was retrieved from a study of cytomegalovirus exposure and HLA in healthy donors. Whole-study findings and limits: According to reports, the classifier identified cytomegalovirus status with high specificity and sensitivity. Among the CMV-associated chains, three were confirmed in vitro as specific for CMV antigens.

Produced via immunoSEQ multiplex PCR; TCRdb's table is partial and in-frame only. This sample has tens of thousands of clones, with under 95% found just once. Donors were drawn from the approximately 110-subject validation cohort, separate from the approximately 680-subject first cohort. With regard to this clone: Its antigen is not identified.

V lost 2 bases and J lost 7, with 18 bases in between. CDR3 length: 16 amino acids. Germline V CDR1 and CDR2: KGHSH, LQKENI. V usage is TRBV18 and J usage is TRBJ1-5; D not resolved. Material for sequencing was PBMCs. This TCR was recovered from a woman younger than 45 in good health and CMV-seronegative. The CDR3: CASSPTGPTGGQPQHF. The DNA of the CDR3 is TGTGCCAGCTCACCAACCGGGCCAACTGGAGGACAGCCCCAGCATTTT.